A selection of T cell receptor beta chains follows, all from one sample in a study of T-cell memory formation after mild COVID-19. A single record per CDR3 protein comes from TCRdb applying MiXCR to the 5' RACE reads. The sample consists of a few hundred thousand distinct CDR3 sequences, roughly 14% of them appearing once. Sequencing was performed on PBMCs or a T cell subset sorted from them (not recorded which). The receptors were gathered from a young man who had mild COVID-19 (a few samples of this study predate the infection). Cell type and time point are not known. Each CDR3 is given with its conserved first and last residue.

CDR3 protein: CASSPGINQPQHF
V gene: TRBV5-6
J gene: TRBJ1-5

CDR3 protein: CASSPDAGRYSPLHF
V gene: TRBV5-1
J gene: TRBJ1-6

CDR3 protein: CASSLALSRDSHTEAFF
V gene: TRBV7-2
J gene: TRBJ1-1

CDR3 protein: CASSPGADTNQPQHF
V gene: TRBV5-1
J gene: TRBJ1-5

CDR3 protein: CSARSPPAAYEQYF
V gene: TRBV20-1
J gene: TRBJ2-7

CDR3 protein: CASSLTGVSIRDYGYTF
V gene: TRBV7-3
J gene: TRBJ1-2

CDR3 protein: CASSLWGGPNEQFF
V gene: TRBV28
J gene: TRBJ2-1

CDR3 protein: CASSPSRHKYYEQYF
V gene: TRBV7-9
J gene: TRBJ2-7

CDR3 protein: CATSRAVGSSYEQYF
V gene: TRBV15
J gene: TRBJ2-7

CDR3 protein: CSVQTQGEWAEAFF
V gene: TRBV20-1
J gene: TRBJ1-1

CDR3 protein: CASSEWGATGNTIYF
V gene: TRBV2
J gene: TRBJ1-3

CDR3 protein: CATGKGYIQYF
V gene: TRBV10-3
J gene: TRBJ2-4

CDR3 protein: CASSTGQLKNSPLHF
V gene: TRBV28
J gene: TRBJ1-6

CDR3 protein: CATSDSDRGPYGYTF
V gene: TRBV24-1
J gene: TRBJ1-2

CDR3 protein: CASSLQTSGGTDTQYF
V gene: TRBV13
J gene: TRBJ2-3

CDR3 protein: CAWSVGSSRTQYF
V gene: TRBV30
J gene: TRBJ2-5

CDR3 protein: CAIGKGDEKLFF
V gene: TRBV10-3
J gene: TRBJ1-4

CDR3 protein: CASSPVAGVETQYF
V gene: TRBV3-1
J gene: TRBJ2-5

CDR3 protein: CASRNGGSQETQYF
V gene: TRBV6-5
J gene: TRBJ2-5

CDR3 protein: CSARRGSNQPQHF
V gene: TRBV20-1
J gene: TRBJ1-5

CDR3 protein: CSVAATAYGYTF
V gene: TRBV29-1
J gene: TRBJ1-2

CDR3 protein: CASSSHAGNTEAFF
V gene: TRBV6-6
J gene: TRBJ1-1

CDR3 protein: CASSLEGYSNQPQHF
V gene: TRBV5-6
J gene: TRBJ1-5

CDR3 protein: CAWSVGGQKSETQYF
V gene: TRBV30
J gene: TRBJ2-5

CDR3 protein: CASSLGLGGVSPLHF
V gene: TRBV7-8
J gene: TRBJ1-6

CDR3 protein: CASSLWDTEAFF
V gene: TRBV12-3/TRBV12-4
J gene: TRBJ1-1

CDR3 protein: CASSQDPIIRGPEKLFF
V gene: TRBV4-3
J gene: TRBJ1-4

CDR3 protein: CSARDQGARLEQYF
V gene: TRBV20-1
J gene: TRBJ2-7